A selection of T cell receptor beta chains follows, all from one sample in a study of T cell responses to AZD1222 COVID-19 vaccine. Assay used: immunoSEQ multiplex PCR; TCRdb lists only in-frame clones, some missing. The repertoire holds 150,000 to 200,000 clones, with approximately 90% as singletons. The specimen was peripheral blood, collected 28 days after the second AZD1222 dose. These receptors were obtained from an adult who received the AZD1222 COVID-19 vaccine. Each CDR3 is given with its conserved first and last residue. D genes are given only for firm matches. Part of the rows lack a size; the others show once, few, many or a class for expanded clones.

J | V | size | D | DNA | CDR3
TRBJ1-4 | TRBV7-6 | NA | NA | TGTGCCAGCAGCTTCGCAGGGAGAGATCATGAAAAACTGTTTTTT | CASSFAGRDHEKLFF
TRBJ1-1 | TRBV19 | few | NA | TGTGCCAGTAATAAGGGGTGGATCACTGAAGCTTTCTTT | CASNKGWITEAFF
TRBJ2-5 | TRBV4-3 | NA | TRBD2 | TGCGCCAGCAGCCAAGAAGCAGCGGGGGGAGGGGAGACCCAGTACTTC | CASSQEAAGGGETQYF
TRBJ1-6 | TRBV2 | NA | NA | TGTGCCAGCAGTTCGGACGGTAATTCACCCCTCCACTTT | CASSSDGNSPLHF
TRBJ2-3 | TRBV28 | NA | TRBD1 | TGTGCCAGCAGCCCAGGGGGCTTCGAAGATACGCAGTATTTT | CASSPGGFEDTQYF
TRBJ2-1 | TRBV27 | NA | NA | TGTGCCAGCCGGGGCGACTCCTACAATGAGCAGTTCTTC | CASRGDSYNEQFF
TRBJ2-5 | TRBV14 | NA | TRBD2 | TGTGCCAGCACCCCCCCGGGACTAGTACAAGAGACCCAGTACTTC | CASTPPGLVQETQYF
TRBJ1-4 | TRBV4-1 | NA | NA | TGCGCCAGCAGCCAAGTTAGGACAGCGAATAATGAAAAACTGTTTTTT | CASSQVRTANNEKLFF
TRBJ1-3 | TRBV19 | NA | NA | TGTGCCAGTAGTATCCAAAAAGCCCTCTCTGGAAACACCATATATTTT | CASSIQKALSGNTIYF
TRBJ2-2 | TRBV10-3 | NA | TRBD1 | TGTGCCATCGCCCAGGCGGCAGGGGGCGCTTCCGGGGAGCTGTTTTTT | CAIAQAAGGASGELFF
TRBJ1-3 | TRBV7-2 | once | NA | TGTGCCAGCAGCCCTTGGGGGCCCGGAAACACCATATATTTT | CASSPWGPGNTIYF
TRBJ2-7 | TRBV5-5 | NA | NA | TGTGCCAGCAGCGGGGCAACGGCAGAGCAGTACTTC | CASSGATAEQYF
TRBJ1-6 | TRBV7-7 | NA | NA | TGTGCCAGCAGCCCCCAGGGGCCGGGTGATTCACCCCTCCACTTT | CASSPQGPGDSPLHF
TRBJ1-1 | TRBV11-2 | NA | NA | TGTGCCAGCCTCCTCGGGCCGGGCACTGAAGCTTTCTTT | CASLLGPGTEAFF
TRBJ2-5 | TRBV5-8 | NA | NA | TGTGCCAGCAGCCGCCGGTGGGGCCAAGAGACCCAGTACTTC | CASSRRWGQETQYF
TRBJ2-3 | TRBV7-9 | NA | TRBD2 | TGTGCCAGCAGCATTGCGGGGGAAACAGATACGCAGTATTTT | CASSIAGETDTQYF
TRBJ2-7 | TRBV4-1 | NA | TRBD2 | TGCGCCTCGGGGGGGCCGGACTCCTACGAGCAGTACTTC | CASGGPDSYEQYF
TRBJ2-7 | TRBV6-6 | NA | NA | TGTGCCAGTTCGGGTCATAACTACGAGCAGTACTTC | CASSGHNYEQYF
TRBJ1-6 | TRBV3-1/TRBV3-2 | NA | NA | TGTGCCAGCAGCCAAGGACAGGTTTATAATTCACCCCTCCACTTT | CASSQGQVYNSPLHF
TRBJ2-1 | TRBV19 | NA | TRBD1 | TGTGCCAGTAGACAGGACAGGAGCTCCTACAATGAGCAGTTCTTC | CASRQDRSSYNEQFF
TRBJ2-7 | TRBV6-6 | once | NA | TGTGCCAGCAAGGGGGGAAGCTCCTACGAGCAGTACTTC | CASKGGSSYEQYF
TRBJ2-1 | TRBV7-2 | NA | NA | TGTGCCAGCAGCCCAGAGAACGGGGCCCACTCCTACAATGAGCAGTTCTTC | CASSPENGAHSYNEQFF